This T cell receptor (beta chain) originates from a study of T cell responses to AZD1222 COVID-19 vaccine. Study-level information: Analysis merged second doses at about 4 or about 12 weeks.

TCRdb's copy holds only in-frame clones and misses some; the assay was immunoSEQ multiplex PCR. This table has roughly 140,000 clones, approximately 94% appearing once. Note on this clone: Antigen specificity is unknown.

Study results and limitations: Only a handful of AZD1222 recipients were seropositive at baseline. Increased Spike-specific TCR breadth and depth were observed after two AZD1222 doses. The peak T cell response came first, and repertoires were sampled only after it.

Source: peripheral blood, taken on day 0 of AZD1222 vaccination. The TCR sequence derives from an adult in good health.

CDR3 DNA: TGTGCCAGCTCACCACCGGAAAGGGGGAGCTCCTACGAGCAGTACTTC. Amino acids: CASSPPERGSSYEQYF. The chain employs TRBV18 and TRBJ2-7, with a possible D match to TRBD1 (6 bases). This CDR3 has 16 residues. Germline-derived CDR1 and CDR2 are KGHSH and LQKENI. V lost 0 bases and J lost 0, with 12 bases in between.